These 4 T cell receptor beta chains originate from one sample sequenced in a study of blood T cell repertoires in COVID-19. Assay used: immunoSEQ multiplex PCR; TCRdb lists only in-frame clones, some missing. Altogether roughly 110,000 clones are present, about 87% being singletons, with the ten largest covering approximately 4.3%. Sequenced material: peripheral blood. These receptors were taken from a woman between 45 and 65 years old with acute or convalescent COVID-19.

The chain combines TRBV3-1 (or the pseudogene TRBV3-2) with TRBJ1-4; D ambiguous. The germline CDR1 and CDR2 sequences are LGHDT and YNNKEL (reference sequence). The CDR3 is made up of 14 amino acids. Trimming stripped 1 base from V and 4 bases from J, with 7 bases between. CDR3 loop: CASSQGRINEKLFF. CDR3 sequence (DNA): TGTGCCAGCAGCCAAGGGAGGATTAATGAAAAACTGTTTTTT.

The V and J genes are TRBV5-4 and TRBJ1-2, with 9 bases lining up with TRBD1. Unmatched junction bases numbered 5, after V lost 0 bases and J lost 8 bases. This CDR3 comprises 14 residues. Looked up from germline, CDR1 is SGHNT and CDR2 is YYREEE (reference sequence). Here the CDR3 DNA reads TGTGCCAGCAGCTTGGGGGGACAGGGATACGGCTACACCTTC. This gives the protein CASSLGGQGYGYTF.

The rearrangement joins TRBV19 to TRBJ2-1; D may be TRBD1 (5 bases). CDR3 size: 14 residues. Trimming stripped 10 bases from V and 3 bases from J, with 16 bases between. Germline-derived CDR1 and CDR2 are LNHDA and SQIVND (reference sequence). This CDR3 is CATMLGVGYNEQFF. As DNA, the CDR3 is TGTGCCACCATGTTAGGGGTTGGCTACAATGAGCAGTTCTTC.

The chain joins TRBV28 to TRBJ2-4, with 8 nucleotides matching TRBD1. The V and J ends lost 7 bases and 9 bases, in that order; junction bases with no gene match: 14. The CDR3 has 15 amino acids. Germline V lookup: CDR1 MDHEN, CDR2 SYDVKM. The CDR3: CASTPPGQGASIQYF. DNA of the CDR3: TGTGCCAGCACCCCACCCGGACAGGGTGCGAGCATTCAGTACTTC.